These 21 T cell receptor beta chains originate from one sample sequenced in a study of neurological immune-mediated disorders. TCRdb independently ran MiXCR on the 5' RACE reads; one entry per CDR3 protein. Here the sample spans about 69,000 distinct CDR3 sequences, about 4% being singletons. Material for sequencing was PBMCs. The receptors here all came from a man under 40 with multiple sclerosis.

This clonotype was found a few times. This chain joins TRBV6-1 and TRBJ2-6; D is perhaps TRBD1 or TRBD2 (5 bases each). The germline gives CDR1 MNHNS, CDR2 SASEGT. The CDR3 runs 14 residues. V lost 1 base, J lost 4 bases, and 5 bases lay in between. The CDR3 reads CASSEGDGANVLTF. The CDR3 DNA reads as TGTGCCAGCAGTGAAGGGGACGGGGCCAACGTCCTGACTTTC.

In this sample, this clonotype turned up many times. The chain joins TRBV29-1 to TRBJ2-3, with 10 bases matching TRBD1. The germline gives CDR1 SQVTM, CDR2 ANQGSEA. The CDR3 contains 14 residues. V was pared by 1 base and J by 4 bases, with 2 bases of the junction left unmatched. DNA for the CDR3: TGCAGCGTTGAAGGAGGACAGGGGGCAGATACGCAGTATTTT. Translated, it gives CSVEGGQGADTQYF.

Many counts were recorded for this clonotype. The chain combines TRBV30 with TRBJ2-1, with TRBD2 matching over 8 bases. The CDR3 runs 15 residues. After removal of 0 bases from V and 8 bases from J, the junction contained 9 bases not matched to a gene. Per germline, CDR1 GTSNPN and CDR2 SVGIG (reference sequence). In DNA form, the CDR3 reads TGTGCCTGGAGTGTGCCCCGATCCGGGGGGGATGAGCAGTTCTTC. This codes for CAWSVPRSGGDEQFF.

This clonotype was observed at least ten times. This chain links TRBV4-1 with TRBJ2-2; D remains unclear. Per germline, CDR1 MGHRA and CDR2 YSYEKL. V lost 3 bases and J 4 bases, leaving 9 bases between the germline ends. This CDR3 comprises 14 residues. The CDR3 region is CASSHTLATGELFF. The CDR3 nucleotides are TGCGCCAGCAGCCATACTCTCGCCACCGGGGAGCTGTTTTTT.

Many counts were recorded for this clonotype. V is TRBV4-1 and J is TRBJ2-7; D assignment may be TRBD1 or TRBD2 (6 bases each). Germline-derived CDR1 and CDR2 are MGHRA and YSYEKL. The germline V and J ends were trimmed by 5 bases and 2 bases, with 16 bases remaining between them. This CDR3 has 15 amino acids. CDR3 protein: CASSSRHREAYEQYF. The CDR3 DNA is TGCGCCAGCAGCTCGCGACACAGGGAGGCCTACGAGCAGTACTTC.

This clonotype was counted at least ten times. V gene TRBV3-1 combines with J gene TRBJ2-3; TRBD2 matches at 7 bases. The CDR3 is made up of 21 amino acids. V shed 0 bases, J shed 0 bases, and the junction held 18 bases outside the gene matches. Germline CDR1 LGHDT, CDR2 YNNKEL (reference sequence). For the CDR3, the DNA is TGTGCCAGCAGCCAAGAGGGGGGATCAAAGGGGAGGGGACGTAGCACAGATACGCAGTATTTT. Translated, it gives CASSQEGGSKGRGRSTDTQYF.

This clonotype was seen repeatedly, ten times or more. This rearrangement joins TRBV6-6 to TRBJ2-1; 7 bases agree with TRBD1. The CDR3 spans 13 residues. V lost 6 bases and J lost 4; bases outside the gene matches: 3. Germline CDR1 MNHNY, CDR2 SVGAGI (reference sequence). The CDR3 nucleotides read TGTGCCAGCAGACCGGACAGGTACAATGAGCAGTTCTTC. Protein sequence: CASRPDRYNEQFF.

This clonotype appeared a few times. A junction end diverges from the germline sequence, so it may reflect a read error. The chain carries TRBV9 and TRBJ1-5; tentatively, D is TRBD1 (6 bases). Per germline, CDR1 SGDLS and CDR2 YYNGEE. The CDR3 has 16 amino acids. CDR3 loop: CASSIRWRQENQPQNF. The DNA of the CDR3 is TGTGCCAGCAGCATCAGATGGCGACAGGAGAATCAGCCCCAGAATTTT.

This clonotype has at least ten counts. J is TRBJ2-6 and V is TRBV4-1; 9 nucleotides align to TRBD1. Trimming took 3 bases from V and 1 from J; bases not matched to a gene: 16. CDR1 is MGHRA, CDR2 YSYEKL, per germline. The CDR3 is 21 residues long. Written as DNA, the CDR3 is TGCGCCAGCAGCCATGGCCCTGGGGGACAGGGTGTACAGTCTGGGGCCAACGTCCTGACTTTC. Protein product: CASSHGPGGQGVQSGANVLTF.

This clonotype was observed at least ten times. The chain employs TRBV27 and TRBJ2-3; D remains unclear. There are 11 residues in the CDR3. The V and J ends lost 8 bases and 4 bases respectively, with 7 bases between them. Germline loops: CDR1 MNHEY, CDR2 SMNVEV (reference sequence). CDR3 nucleotides: TGTGCCAGCCGCGAGGCAGATACGCAGTATTTT. This sequence encodes CASREADTQYF.

Ten or more counts support this clonotype. The rearrangement uses TRBV5-1 and TRBJ2-3; TRBD2 matches 11 bases. This CDR3 contains 17 residues. Looked up from germline, CDR1 is SGHRS and CDR2 is YFSETQ. V dropped 2 bases and J dropped 2; count of bases not matched to a gene: 7. The CDR3 region is CASSFGLTSGATDTQYF. The CDR3 coding sequence is TGCGCCAGCAGCTTTGGGCTGACTAGCGGGGCCACAGATACGCAGTATTTT.

In this sample, this clonotype turned up many times. The chain links TRBV5-1 to TRBJ2-3; 7 bases match TRBD1. The CDR3 runs 15 residues. CDR1 is SGHRS and CDR2 is YFSETQ in the germline V gene. Trimming cost V 1 base and J 1 base; bases outside gene matches: 3. The CDR3 region has the DNA TGCGCCAGCAGCTTGCCCGGACAGGGCACAGATACGCAGTATTTT. It codes for CASSLPGQGTDTQYF.

J is TRBJ2-1 and V is TRBV3-1; 8 bases fit TRBD2. CDR1 is LGHDT, CDR2 YNNKEL, per germline (reference sequence). The CDR3 has 12 amino acids. The V gene end was trimmed by 4 bases and the J gene end by 7 bases; junction bases not matched to a gene: 0. This CDR3 reads CASSRGGNEQFF. As DNA, the CDR3 is TGTGCCAGCAGCCGCGGGGGGAATGAGCAGTTCTTC.

This clonotype was recorded many times. The rearrangement links TRBV7-9 to TRBJ2-7; D unresolved. Germline CDR1 SEHNR, CDR2 FQNEAQ (reference sequence). The CDR3 is 13 residues long. V was shortened by 0 bases and J by 3 bases, with 6 bases between the two germline ends. The CDR3 is CASSLAGGYEQYF. The CDR3 coding sequence is TGTGCCAGCAGCTTAGCCGGCGGCTACGAGCAGTACTTC.

As concerns this clonotype: Just one base apart from a much larger clone, this may be a read error. The V gene is TRBV5-1, the J gene TRBJ2-7; D is undetermined. V was cut by 0 bases and J by 2 bases, with 9 bases left in between. This CDR3 is 14 amino acids long. CDR1 and CDR2 from the germline V gene are SGHRS and YFSETQ. In nucleotides, the CDR3 is TGCGCCAGCAGCTTGGTCAGTACTGCCTACGAGCAGTACTTC. Protein: CASSLVSTAYEQYF.

At least ten counts were recorded for this clonotype. The CDR3 nucleotides are TGCGCCAGCAGTGAAGACTACACCGGGGAGCTGTTTTTT. Translating it yields CASSEDYTGELFF. This rearrangement joins TRBV10-1 to TRBJ2-2, with D uncertain. This CDR3 region has 13 residues. Germline V gene lookup returns CDR1 WNHNN and CDR2 SYGVQD (reference sequence). The ends were cut back, 3 bases at V and 3 bases at J, with 5 bases in the middle.

This clonotype has at least ten counts. The chain links TRBV6-5 to TRBJ1-2; D not resolved. The germline V gene encodes CDR1 MNHEY and CDR2 SVGAGI. This CDR3 spans 14 amino acids. Trimming stripped 5 bases from V and 3 bases from J, with 13 bases between. The CDR3 coding sequence is TGTGCCAGCAGTGCAAACACCGTGTACTATGGCTACACCTTC. It translates to CASSANTVYYGYTF.

This clonotype was seen repeatedly, ten times or more. This chain connects TRBV12-3 or TRBV12-4 to TRBJ1-2, with D unclear. Between the trimmed V and J ends, which lost 7 bases and 8 bases, there was a span of 17 bases. The CDR3 extends over 13 amino acids. CDR3 region: CASTPGTGSGYTF. CDR3 coding DNA: TGTGCCAGCACCCCGGGTACGGGGTCCGGCTACACCTTC.

In this sample, this clonotype turned up many times. The V call is TRBV5-1, the J call TRBJ1-2; 7 bases are a match to TRBD1. The CDR3 loop spans 15 amino acids. V dropped 2 bases and J dropped 5; count of bases not matched to a gene: 9. Looked up from germline, CDR1 is SGHRS and CDR2 is YFSETQ. This CDR3 reads CASSFGTDTLYGYTF. The CDR3 DNA reads as TGCGCCAGCAGCTTCGGGACAGATACACTTTATGGCTACACCTTC.

This clonotype was seen repeatedly, ten times or more. The chain couples TRBV5-1 to TRBJ2-2; no definite D call. V was shortened by 0 bases and J by 2 bases, with 8 bases between the two germline ends. Germline assignment: CDR1 SGHRS and CDR2 YFSETQ. The CDR3 is 15 amino acids. The CDR3 loop is CASSLVTLNTGELFF. CDR3 bases: TGCGCCAGCAGCTTGGTGACACTTAACACCGGGGAGCTGTTTTTT. The full variable domain, in which reference TRBV5-1 and TRBJ2-2 provide the parts outside the CDR3, is KAGVTQTPRYLIKTRGQQVTLSCSPISGHRSVSWYQQTPGQGLQFLFEYFSETQRNKGNFPGRFSGRQFSNSRSEMNVSTLELGDSALYLCASSLVTLNTGELFFGEGSRLTVL.

This clonotype is categorized as medium-sized. The gene calls are TRBV7-9 and TRBJ1-6; TRBD1 is a possible D gene (5 bases). This CDR3 comprises 17 residues. Germline CDR1 and CDR2: SEHNR and FQNEAQ (reference sequence). The V end lost 1 base, the J end lost 10 bases, and 20 bases lay between the germline ends. The CDR3 region is CASSLVGGEMLGSPLHF. The CDR3 DNA is TGTGCCAGCAGCTTAGTGGGGGGGGAGATGCTTGGATCACCCCTCCACTTT.